What follows are 7 T cell receptor beta chains derived from one specimen sequenced in a study of identical twins. TCRdb itself ran the 5' RACE reads through MiXCR, one entry per CDR3 protein. The profile covers about 920,000 distinct CDR3 sequences, with about 12% appearing a single time and about 1.6% taken by the ten largest. These records were also assigned to another study, of yellow fever vaccine responses in identical twins.

The sequencing sample was made of PBMCs. Every receptor here comes from a woman between 18 and 29 years old in good health.

V and J are TRBV13 and TRBJ2-3; no clear D. With 4 bases removed from V and 8 bases from J, the gap between germline ends came to 13 bases. The CDR3 loop spans 13 amino acids. CDR1 PRHDT and CDR2 FYEKMQ come from the germline V gene (reference sequence). In nucleotides, the CDR3 is TGTGCCAGCAGCTCATCTGCGTTGGGTACGCAGTATTTT. Translated: CASSSSALGTQYF.

The chain combines TRBV5-6 with TRBJ2-3, with 7 bases matching TRBD2. With 1 base clipped from V and 4 bases from J, the junction kept 6 bases outside the gene matches. Germline V gives CDR1 SGHDT, CDR2 YYEEEE. This CDR3 comprises 15 residues. The CDR3 DNA is TGTGCCAGCAGCTTGCGCCAGGGAGGGGCAGATACGCAGTATTTT. It yields the protein CASSLRQGGADTQYF.

This clonotype was detected many times. This CDR3 reads CASSYSHLLTPQETQYF. CDR3 coding DNA: TGTGCCAGCAGTTACTCGCACCTCCTGACCCCTCAAGAGACCCAGTACTTC. The chain carries TRBV6-5 and TRBJ2-5; D gene unclear. Germline CDR1 MNHEY, CDR2 SVGAGI. V was trimmed by 0 bases and J by 2 bases, leaving 16 bases between them. The CDR3 contains 17 residues.

In this sample, this clonotype turned up a few times. V and J are TRBV15 and TRBJ2-5; D is tentatively TRBD1 or TRBD2 (5 bases each). The V gene lost 6 bases and the J gene lost 1 base, with 9 bases spanning the gap. The CDR3 has 13 residues. Germline V CDR1 and CDR2: LNHNV, YYDKDF (reference sequence). CDR3 residues: CATRRGIQETQYF. The CDR3 nucleotides read TGTGCCACCAGGAGGGGAATCCAAGAGACCCAGTACTTC.

Only a few counts were recorded for this clonotype. This chain uses TRBV2 with TRBJ2-7; D is perhaps TRBD1 (5 bases). The CDR3 loop spans 13 amino acids. With 7 bases removed from V and 0 bases from J, the gap between germline ends came to 10 bases. The V gene's germline CDR1 is SNHLY and CDR2 FYNNEI. The CDR3 region is CASKGAGSYEQYF. The CDR3 DNA reads as TGTGCCAGCAAAGGGGCAGGCTCCTACGAGCAGTACTTC.

The chain carries TRBV7-6 and TRBJ2-3; TRBD1 matches 7 bases. The CDR3 sequence is 16 residues long. In germline, CDR1 is SGHVS, CDR2 FNYEAQ. V was pared by 2 bases and J by 2 bases, with 7 bases of the junction left unmatched. CDR3 DNA sequence: TGTGCCAGCAGCTTACAGCCGGGACAGTACACAGATACGCAGTATTTT. Encoded protein: CASSLQPGQYTDTQYF.

This clonotype occurred a few times. V is TRBV5-6 and J is TRBJ2-3; TRBD2 agrees at 10 bases. V shed 0 bases and J 2 bases; nucleotides not matched to a gene: 6. CDR1 is SGHDT and CDR2 is YYEEEE in the germline V gene. The CDR3 length is 17 residues. CDR3 in amino acids: CASSLELLAGYTDTQYF. The CDR3 region has the DNA TGTGCCAGCAGCTTGGAGTTACTAGCGGGATACACAGATACGCAGTATTTT.